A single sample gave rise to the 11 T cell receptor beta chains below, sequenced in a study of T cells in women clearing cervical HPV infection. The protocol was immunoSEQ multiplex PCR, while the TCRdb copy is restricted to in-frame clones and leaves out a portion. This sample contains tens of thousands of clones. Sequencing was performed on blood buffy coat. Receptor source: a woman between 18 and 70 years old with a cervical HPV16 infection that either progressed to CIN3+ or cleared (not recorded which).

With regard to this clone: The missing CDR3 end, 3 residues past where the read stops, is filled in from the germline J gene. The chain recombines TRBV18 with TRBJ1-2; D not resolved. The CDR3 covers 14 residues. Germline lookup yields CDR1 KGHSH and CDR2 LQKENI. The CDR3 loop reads CASSSETSGVDYTF. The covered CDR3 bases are TGTGCCAGCTCATCTGAGACTAGCGGGGTAGAC.

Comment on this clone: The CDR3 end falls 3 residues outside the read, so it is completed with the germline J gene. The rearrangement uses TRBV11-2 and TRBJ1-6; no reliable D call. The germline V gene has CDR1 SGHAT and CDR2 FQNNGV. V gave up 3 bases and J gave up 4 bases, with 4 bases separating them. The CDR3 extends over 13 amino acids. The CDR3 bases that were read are TGTGCCAGCAGCTTCCAATATAATTCACCC. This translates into CASSFQYNSP. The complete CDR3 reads CASSFQYNSPLHF.

The sequenced part of the CDR3 DNA is TGTGCCAGCAGTTTAAGCGGGCTCGGTGAGACC. Residues: CASSLSGLGET. The CDR3 as a whole reads CASSLSGLGETQYF. V is TRBV12-3 or TRBV12-4 and J is TRBJ2-5, with D maybe TRBD2 (6 bases). The CDR3 end lies 3 residues beyond the end of the read and is filled in from the germline J gene. CDR3 size: 14 residues. V lost 2 bases to trimming and J lost 5 bases, with 12 bases between them.

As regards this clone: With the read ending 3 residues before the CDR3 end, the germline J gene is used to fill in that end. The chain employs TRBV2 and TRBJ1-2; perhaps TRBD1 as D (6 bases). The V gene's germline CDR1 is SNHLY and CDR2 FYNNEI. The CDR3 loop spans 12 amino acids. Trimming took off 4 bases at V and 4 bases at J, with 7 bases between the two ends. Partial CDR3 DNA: TGTGCCAGCAGTGTGGGGGCCTATGGC. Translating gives CASSVGAYG. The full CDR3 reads CASSVGAYGYTF.

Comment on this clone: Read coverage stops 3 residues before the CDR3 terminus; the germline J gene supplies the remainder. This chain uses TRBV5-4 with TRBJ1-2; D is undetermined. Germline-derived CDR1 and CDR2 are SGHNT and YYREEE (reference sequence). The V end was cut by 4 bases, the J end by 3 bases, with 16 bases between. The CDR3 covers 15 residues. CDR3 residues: CASSPRGGQDYGYTF. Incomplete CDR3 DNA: TGTGCCAGCAGCCCCCGGGGAGGGCAGGACTATGGC.

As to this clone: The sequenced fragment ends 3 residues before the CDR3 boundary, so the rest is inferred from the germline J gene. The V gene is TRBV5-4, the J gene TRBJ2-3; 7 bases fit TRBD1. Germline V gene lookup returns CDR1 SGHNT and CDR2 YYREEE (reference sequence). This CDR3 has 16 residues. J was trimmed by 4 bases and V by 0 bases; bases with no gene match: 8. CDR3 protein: CASSLGQGRSADTQYF. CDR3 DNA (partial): TGTGCCAGCAGCTTGGGACAGGGCCGTAGTGCAGATACG.

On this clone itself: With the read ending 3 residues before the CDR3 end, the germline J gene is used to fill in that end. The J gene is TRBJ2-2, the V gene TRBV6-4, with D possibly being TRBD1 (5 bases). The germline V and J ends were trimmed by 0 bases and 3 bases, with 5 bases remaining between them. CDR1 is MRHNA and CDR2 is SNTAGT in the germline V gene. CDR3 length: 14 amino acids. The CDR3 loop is CASSDSGDTGELFF. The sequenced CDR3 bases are TGTGCCAGCAGTGACTCAGGGGACACCGGGGAG.

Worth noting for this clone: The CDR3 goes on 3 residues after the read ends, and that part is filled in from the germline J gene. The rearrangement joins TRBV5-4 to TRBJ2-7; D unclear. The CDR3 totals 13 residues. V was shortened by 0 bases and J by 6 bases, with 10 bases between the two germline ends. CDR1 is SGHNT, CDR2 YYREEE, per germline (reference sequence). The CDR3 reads CASSLEMAFEQYF. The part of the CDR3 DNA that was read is TGTGCCAGCAGCTTGGAGATGGCCTTCGAG.

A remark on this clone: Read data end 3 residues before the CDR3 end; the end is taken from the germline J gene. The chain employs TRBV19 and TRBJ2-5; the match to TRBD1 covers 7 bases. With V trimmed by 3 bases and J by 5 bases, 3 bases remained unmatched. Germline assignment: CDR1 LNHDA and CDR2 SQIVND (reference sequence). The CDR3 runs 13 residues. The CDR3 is CASSIARGETQYF. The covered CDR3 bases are TGTGCCAGTAGTATCGCCAGGGGGGAGACC. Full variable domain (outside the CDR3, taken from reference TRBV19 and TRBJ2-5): DGGITQSPKYLFRKEGQNVTLSCEQNLNHDAMYWYRQDPGQGLRLIYYSQIVNDFQKGDIAEGYSVSREKKESFPLTVTSAQKNPTAFYLCASSIARGETQYFGPGTRLLVL.

CDR3 sequence: CASSFSRNTMNTEAFF. The part of the CDR3 DNA that was read is TGTGCCAGCAGTTTTTCCCGAAACACTATGAACACTGAA. The chain is built from TRBV12-3 or TRBV12-4 and TRBJ1-1; no clear D gene. The read comes to an end 3 residues before the CDR3 does, leaving the germline J gene to fill in the end. The CDR3 extends over 16 amino acids. Trimming pared 3 bases from V and 0 bases from J, leaving 14 bases between.

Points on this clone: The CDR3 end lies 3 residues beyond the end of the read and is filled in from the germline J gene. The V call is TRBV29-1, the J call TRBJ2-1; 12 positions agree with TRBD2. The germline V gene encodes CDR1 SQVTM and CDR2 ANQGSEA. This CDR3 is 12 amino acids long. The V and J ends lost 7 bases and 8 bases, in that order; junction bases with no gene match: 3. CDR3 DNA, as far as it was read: TGCAGCGGGACTAGCGGGGCCGATGAG. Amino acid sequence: CSGTSGADE. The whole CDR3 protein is CSGTSGADEQFF.